This paragraph covers one TCR beta chain sequence. Its specificity is unknown. The CDR3 is 12 amino acids. The germline V gene has CDR1 LNHNV and CDR2 YYDKDF (reference sequence). V lost 3 bases and J 4 bases, leaving 4 bases between the germline ends. These data belong to a study of OX40 agonist ivuxolimab in advanced cancers. Data came from immunoSEQ multiplex PCR; TCRdb stores just in-frame clones and leaves some out. The sample yields about 60,000 clones, 90% to 95% seen once. The study's findings and limits: More expanded clones were seen, on average, in CD8+ T cells than in CD4+. Among patients with partial responses at 0.1-3.0 mg/kg, clonal expansion was among the lowest.

This chain joins TRBV15 and TRBJ2-1; no reliable D call. The TCR sequence derives from an adult with an advanced solid tumor such as melanoma, head and neck, liver or kidney cancer. The specimen was CD4+ or CD8+ T cells sorted from blood, collected in a trial of the OX40 agonist ivuxolimab. CDR3 in DNA: TGTGCCACCAGCAGGACGTACAATGAGCAGTTCTTC. Its translation is CATSRTYNEQFF. Full variable domain (remainder filled in from reference TRBV15 and TRBJ2-1): DAMVIQNPRYQVTQFGKPVTLSCSQTLNHNVMYWYQQKSSQAPKLLFHYYDKDFNNEADTPDNFQSRRPNTSFCFLDIRSPGLGDTAMYLCATSRTYNEQFFGPGTRLTVL.